This T cell receptor beta chain was recorded in a study of blood T cell repertoires in COVID-19. In the study overall: COVID-19 samples, acute and convalescent, were from the United States, Italy and Spain. Sample material is recorded as cDNA or gDNA derived from T cells, B-cell-depleted T cells, or PBMCs.

The CDR3 has 14 residues. Per the germline V gene, CDR1 is GTSNPN and CDR2 is SVGIG (reference sequence). V lost 0 bases and J 7 bases, leaving 10 bases between the germline ends. In the authors' methods: From reference gene primer amplification, estimates of nucleated cell counts were derived. Method: immunoSEQ multiplex PCR; TCRdb's copy keeps in-frame clones and lacks some. From that table come the V and J calls and clone size; the DNA was used to work out D and trimming. The data show around 70,000 clones, with roughly nine tenths seen just once and about a tenth held by the top ten. This sequence was found in a human donor in a cohort sampled during active COVID-19. What was sequenced was peripheral blood. The rearrangement links TRBV30 to TRBJ1-6; D perhaps matches TRBD1 (5 bases). CDR3 in DNA: TGTGCCTGGAGTGTTTCCTCAGGGAATTCACCCCTCCACTTT. It yields the protein CAWSVSSGNSPLHF. Combining the CDR3 with reference TRBV30 and TRBJ1-6 gives the whole variable domain SQTIHQWPATLVQPVGSPLSLECTVEGTSNPNLYWYRQAAGRGLQLLFYSVGIGQISSEVPQNLSASRPQDRQFILSSKKLLLSDSGFYLCAWSVSSGNSPLHFGNGTRLTVT.